This paragraph covers one T cell receptor (beta chain) sequence. The data were obtained in a study of blood T cell repertoires in COVID-19. The assay was immunoSEQ multiplex PCR, and TCRdb's table has in-frame clones only and misses some. This sample yields approximately 260,000 clones, of which approximately 85% are seen a single time; roughly 9.6% belongs to the top ten. Per the germline V gene, CDR1 is SGHNT and CDR2 is YYREEE (reference sequence). The CDR3 runs to 15 residues. Trimming took 4 bases from V and 3 from J; bases not matched to a gene: 10. V gene TRBV5-4 combines with J gene TRBJ2-7; 7 bases align to TRBD2. This clonotype originated in a woman in her sixties or seventies with acute or convalescent COVID-19. The specimen sequenced was peripheral blood. CDR3 sequence (DNA): TGTGCCAGCAGCCGGGGAGCGGGGATGGACTACGAGCAGTACTTC. Translation: CASSRGAGMDYEQYF.